This T cell receptor (beta chain) was sequenced during a study of T cell repertoires in cytomegalovirus infection. Study-wide points: There were HLA-C-restricted CMV-specific TCR beta clonotypes dominating the ex vivo response.

MiXCR was run by TCRdb on the reads, yielding one entry per CDR3 protein. Counted here are 510,000 or so distinct CDR3 sequences, roughly 29% occurring once; the ten biggest clones make up around 13%. V dropped 5 bases and J dropped 5; count of bases not matched to a gene: 8. CDR1 and CDR2 from the germline V gene are SGHTA and FQGNSA. The CDR3 is 15 residues long. As concerns this clonotype: Antigen specificity is unknown.

The genes are TRBV7-2 and TRBJ2-5, with 10 bases lining up with TRBD2. Material for sequencing was PBMCs. This clonotype originated in a human donor in good health (CMV status not recorded). Some clones in this sample may be carry-over from other donors' samples. In DNA, the CDR3 is TGTGCCAGCAGCGGCCTAGCGGGAGCAGGGGAGACCCAGTACTTC. As protein: CASSGLAGAGETQYF.